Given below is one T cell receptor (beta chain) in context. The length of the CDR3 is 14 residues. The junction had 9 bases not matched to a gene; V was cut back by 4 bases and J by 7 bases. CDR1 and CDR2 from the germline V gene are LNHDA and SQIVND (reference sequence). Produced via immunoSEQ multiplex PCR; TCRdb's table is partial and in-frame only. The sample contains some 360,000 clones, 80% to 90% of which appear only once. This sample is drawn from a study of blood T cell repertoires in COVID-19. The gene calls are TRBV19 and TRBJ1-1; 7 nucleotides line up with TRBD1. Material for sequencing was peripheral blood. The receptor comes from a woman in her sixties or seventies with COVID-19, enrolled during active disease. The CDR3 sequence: CASSTRQGSIEAFF. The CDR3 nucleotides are TGTGCCAGTAGTACCCGACAGGGCTCGATTGAAGCTTTCTTT.